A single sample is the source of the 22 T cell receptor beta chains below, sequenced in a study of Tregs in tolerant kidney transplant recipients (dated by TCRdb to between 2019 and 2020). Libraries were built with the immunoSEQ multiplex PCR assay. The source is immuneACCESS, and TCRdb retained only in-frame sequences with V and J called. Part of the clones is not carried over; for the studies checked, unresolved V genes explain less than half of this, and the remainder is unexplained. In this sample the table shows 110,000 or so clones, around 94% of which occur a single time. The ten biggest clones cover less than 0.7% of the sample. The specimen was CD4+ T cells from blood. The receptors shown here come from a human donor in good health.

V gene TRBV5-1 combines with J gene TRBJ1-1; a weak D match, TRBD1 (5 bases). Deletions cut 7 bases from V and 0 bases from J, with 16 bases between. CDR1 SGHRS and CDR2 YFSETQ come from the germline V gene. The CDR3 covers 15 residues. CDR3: CASGQGPGMNTEAFF. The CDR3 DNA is TGCGCCAGCGGGCAGGGTCCGGGAATGAACACTGAAGCTTTCTTT.

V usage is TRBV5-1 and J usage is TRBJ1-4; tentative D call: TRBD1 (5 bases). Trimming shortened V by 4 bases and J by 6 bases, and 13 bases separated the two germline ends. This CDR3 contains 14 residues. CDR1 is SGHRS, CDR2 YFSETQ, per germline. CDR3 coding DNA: TGCGCCAGCAGCCCTCCGGGAGGGGATGAAAAACTGTTTTTT. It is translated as CASSPPGGDEKLFF.

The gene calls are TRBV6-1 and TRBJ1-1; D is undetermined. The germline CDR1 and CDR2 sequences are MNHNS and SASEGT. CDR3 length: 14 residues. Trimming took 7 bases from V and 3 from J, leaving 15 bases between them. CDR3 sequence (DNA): TGTGCCAGCATCCTGGACCGTACTTACACTGAAGCTTTCTTT. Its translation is CASILDRTYTEAFF.

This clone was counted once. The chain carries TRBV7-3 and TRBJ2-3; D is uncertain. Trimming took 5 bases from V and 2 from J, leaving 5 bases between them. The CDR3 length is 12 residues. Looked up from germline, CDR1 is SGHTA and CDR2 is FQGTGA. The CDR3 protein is CASSTNTDTQYF. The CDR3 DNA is TGTGCCAGCAGCACCAACACAGATACGCAGTATTTT.

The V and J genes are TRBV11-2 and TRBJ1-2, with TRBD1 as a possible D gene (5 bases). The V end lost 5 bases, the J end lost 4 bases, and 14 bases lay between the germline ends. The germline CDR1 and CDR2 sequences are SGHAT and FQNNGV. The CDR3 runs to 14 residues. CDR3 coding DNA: TGTGCCAGCAGCGCCCCGGGGCAGCCCTATGGCTACACCTTC. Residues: CASSAPGQPYGYTF.

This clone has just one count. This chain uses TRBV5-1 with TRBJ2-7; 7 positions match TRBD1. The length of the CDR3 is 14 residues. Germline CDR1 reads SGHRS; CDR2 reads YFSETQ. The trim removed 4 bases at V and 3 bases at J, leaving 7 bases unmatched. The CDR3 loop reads CASSPGTARYEQYF. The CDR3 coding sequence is TGCGCCAGCAGCCCGGGGACAGCGCGCTACGAGCAGTACTTC.

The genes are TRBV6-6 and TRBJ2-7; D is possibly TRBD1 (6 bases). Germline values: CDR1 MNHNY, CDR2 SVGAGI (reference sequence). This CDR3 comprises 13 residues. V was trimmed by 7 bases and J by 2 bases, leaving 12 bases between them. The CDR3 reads CASINGQTYEQYF. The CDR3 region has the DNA TGTGCCAGCATCAACGGACAGACCTACGAGCAGTACTTC.

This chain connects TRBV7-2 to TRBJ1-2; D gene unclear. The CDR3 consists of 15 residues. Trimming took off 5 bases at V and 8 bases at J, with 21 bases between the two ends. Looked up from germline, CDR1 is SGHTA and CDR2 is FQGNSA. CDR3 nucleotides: TGTGCCAGCAGCCCCCAGGTAACGGTAGGCAACGGCTACACCTTC. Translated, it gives CASSPQVTVGNGYTF.

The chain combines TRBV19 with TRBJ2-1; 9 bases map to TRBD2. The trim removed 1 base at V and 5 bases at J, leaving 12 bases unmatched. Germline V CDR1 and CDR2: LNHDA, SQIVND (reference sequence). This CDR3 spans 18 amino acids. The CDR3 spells CASSIGHSGRVGHNEQFF. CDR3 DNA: TGTGCCAGTAGTATAGGCCATAGCGGGAGAGTGGGGCACAATGAGCAGTTCTTC.

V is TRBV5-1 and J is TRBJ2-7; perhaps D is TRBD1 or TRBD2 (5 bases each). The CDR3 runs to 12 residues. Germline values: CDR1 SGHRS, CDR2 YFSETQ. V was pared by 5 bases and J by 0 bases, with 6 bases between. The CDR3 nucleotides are TGCGCCAGCAGGGGGACCTCCTACGAGCAGTACTTC. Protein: CASRGTSYEQYF.

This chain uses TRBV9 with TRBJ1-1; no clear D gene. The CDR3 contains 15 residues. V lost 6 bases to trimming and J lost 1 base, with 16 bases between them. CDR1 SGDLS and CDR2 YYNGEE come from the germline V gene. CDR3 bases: TGTGCCAGCACCACCCCGCCATGGCGGAACACTGAAGCTTTCTTT. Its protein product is CASTTPPWRNTEAFF.

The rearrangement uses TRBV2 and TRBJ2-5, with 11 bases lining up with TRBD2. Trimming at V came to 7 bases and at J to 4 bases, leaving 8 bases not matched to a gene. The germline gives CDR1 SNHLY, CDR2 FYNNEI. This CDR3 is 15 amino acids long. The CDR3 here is CASNGLAGLTETQYF. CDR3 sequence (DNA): TGTGCCAGCAATGGACTAGCGGGTTTAACAGAGACCCAGTACTTC.

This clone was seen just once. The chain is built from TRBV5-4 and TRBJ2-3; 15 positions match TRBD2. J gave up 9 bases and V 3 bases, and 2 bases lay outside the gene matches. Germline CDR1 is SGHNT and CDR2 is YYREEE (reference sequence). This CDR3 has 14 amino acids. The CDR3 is CASSSGTSGGTQYF. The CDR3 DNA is TGTGCCAGCAGCTCCGGGACTAGCGGGGGGACGCAGTATTTT.

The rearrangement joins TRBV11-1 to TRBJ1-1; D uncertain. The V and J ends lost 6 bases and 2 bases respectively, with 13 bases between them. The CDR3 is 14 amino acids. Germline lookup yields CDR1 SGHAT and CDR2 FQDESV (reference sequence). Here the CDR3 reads CASSLNLRNTEAFF. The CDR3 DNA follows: TGTGCCAGCAGTTTGAACTTGAGAAACACTGAAGCTTTCTTT.

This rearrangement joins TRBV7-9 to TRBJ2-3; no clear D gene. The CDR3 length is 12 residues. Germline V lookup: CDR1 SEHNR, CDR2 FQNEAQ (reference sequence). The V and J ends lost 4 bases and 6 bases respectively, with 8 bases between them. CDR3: CASSYLLDTQYF. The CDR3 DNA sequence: TGTGCCAGCAGCTACCTTTTGGATACGCAGTATTTT.

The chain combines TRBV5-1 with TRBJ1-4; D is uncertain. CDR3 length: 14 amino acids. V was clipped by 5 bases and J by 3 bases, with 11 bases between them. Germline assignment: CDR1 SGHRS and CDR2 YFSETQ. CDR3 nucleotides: TGCGCCAGCAGTAACTGGGGATCTAATGAAAAACTGTTTTTT. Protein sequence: CASSNWGSNEKLFF. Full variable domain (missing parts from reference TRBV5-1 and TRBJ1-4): KAGVTQTPRYLIKTRGQQVTLSCSPISGHRSVSWYQQTPGQGLQFLFEYFSETQRNKGNFPGRFSGRQFSNSRSEMNVSTLELGDSALYLCASSNWGSNEKLFFGSGTQLSVL.

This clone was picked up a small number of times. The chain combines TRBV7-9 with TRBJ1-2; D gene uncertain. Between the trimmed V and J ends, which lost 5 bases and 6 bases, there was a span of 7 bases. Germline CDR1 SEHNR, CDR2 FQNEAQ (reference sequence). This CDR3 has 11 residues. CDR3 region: CASSVKDGYTF. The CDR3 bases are TGTGCCAGCAGCGTGAAGGATGGCTACACCTTC.

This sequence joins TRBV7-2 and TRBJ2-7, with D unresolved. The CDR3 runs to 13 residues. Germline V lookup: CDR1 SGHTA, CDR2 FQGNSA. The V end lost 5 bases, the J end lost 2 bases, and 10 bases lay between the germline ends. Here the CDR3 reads CASSPKGPYEQYF. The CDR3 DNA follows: TGTGCCAGCAGCCCTAAGGGCCCCTACGAGCAGTACTTC.

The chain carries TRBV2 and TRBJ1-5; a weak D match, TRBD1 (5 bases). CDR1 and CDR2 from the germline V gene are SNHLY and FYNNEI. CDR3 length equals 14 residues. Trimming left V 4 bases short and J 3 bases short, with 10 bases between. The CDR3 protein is CASSVRGYNQPQHF. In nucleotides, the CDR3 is TGTGCCAGCAGTGTACGGGGCTACAATCAGCCCCAGCATTTT.

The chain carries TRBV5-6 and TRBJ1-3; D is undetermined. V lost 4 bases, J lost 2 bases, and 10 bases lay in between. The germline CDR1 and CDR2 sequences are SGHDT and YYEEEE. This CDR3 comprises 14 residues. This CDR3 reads CASSHGATGNTIYF. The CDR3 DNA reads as TGTGCCAGCAGCCACGGAGCGACTGGAAACACCATATATTTT.

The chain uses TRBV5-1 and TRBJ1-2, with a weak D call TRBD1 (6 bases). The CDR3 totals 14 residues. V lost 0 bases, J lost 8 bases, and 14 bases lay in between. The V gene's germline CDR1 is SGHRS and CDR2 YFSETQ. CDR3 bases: TGCGCCAGCAGCTTGGTAGCAGGGGCTGAGGGCTACACCTTC. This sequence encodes CASSLVAGAEGYTF.

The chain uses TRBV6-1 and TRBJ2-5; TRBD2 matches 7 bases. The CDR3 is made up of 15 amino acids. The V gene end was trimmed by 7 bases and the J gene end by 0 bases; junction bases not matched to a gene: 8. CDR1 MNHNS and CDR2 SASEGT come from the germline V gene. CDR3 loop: CASTTVAGYQETQYF. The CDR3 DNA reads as TGTGCCAGCACTACGGTAGCGGGTTACCAAGAGACCCAGTACTTC.